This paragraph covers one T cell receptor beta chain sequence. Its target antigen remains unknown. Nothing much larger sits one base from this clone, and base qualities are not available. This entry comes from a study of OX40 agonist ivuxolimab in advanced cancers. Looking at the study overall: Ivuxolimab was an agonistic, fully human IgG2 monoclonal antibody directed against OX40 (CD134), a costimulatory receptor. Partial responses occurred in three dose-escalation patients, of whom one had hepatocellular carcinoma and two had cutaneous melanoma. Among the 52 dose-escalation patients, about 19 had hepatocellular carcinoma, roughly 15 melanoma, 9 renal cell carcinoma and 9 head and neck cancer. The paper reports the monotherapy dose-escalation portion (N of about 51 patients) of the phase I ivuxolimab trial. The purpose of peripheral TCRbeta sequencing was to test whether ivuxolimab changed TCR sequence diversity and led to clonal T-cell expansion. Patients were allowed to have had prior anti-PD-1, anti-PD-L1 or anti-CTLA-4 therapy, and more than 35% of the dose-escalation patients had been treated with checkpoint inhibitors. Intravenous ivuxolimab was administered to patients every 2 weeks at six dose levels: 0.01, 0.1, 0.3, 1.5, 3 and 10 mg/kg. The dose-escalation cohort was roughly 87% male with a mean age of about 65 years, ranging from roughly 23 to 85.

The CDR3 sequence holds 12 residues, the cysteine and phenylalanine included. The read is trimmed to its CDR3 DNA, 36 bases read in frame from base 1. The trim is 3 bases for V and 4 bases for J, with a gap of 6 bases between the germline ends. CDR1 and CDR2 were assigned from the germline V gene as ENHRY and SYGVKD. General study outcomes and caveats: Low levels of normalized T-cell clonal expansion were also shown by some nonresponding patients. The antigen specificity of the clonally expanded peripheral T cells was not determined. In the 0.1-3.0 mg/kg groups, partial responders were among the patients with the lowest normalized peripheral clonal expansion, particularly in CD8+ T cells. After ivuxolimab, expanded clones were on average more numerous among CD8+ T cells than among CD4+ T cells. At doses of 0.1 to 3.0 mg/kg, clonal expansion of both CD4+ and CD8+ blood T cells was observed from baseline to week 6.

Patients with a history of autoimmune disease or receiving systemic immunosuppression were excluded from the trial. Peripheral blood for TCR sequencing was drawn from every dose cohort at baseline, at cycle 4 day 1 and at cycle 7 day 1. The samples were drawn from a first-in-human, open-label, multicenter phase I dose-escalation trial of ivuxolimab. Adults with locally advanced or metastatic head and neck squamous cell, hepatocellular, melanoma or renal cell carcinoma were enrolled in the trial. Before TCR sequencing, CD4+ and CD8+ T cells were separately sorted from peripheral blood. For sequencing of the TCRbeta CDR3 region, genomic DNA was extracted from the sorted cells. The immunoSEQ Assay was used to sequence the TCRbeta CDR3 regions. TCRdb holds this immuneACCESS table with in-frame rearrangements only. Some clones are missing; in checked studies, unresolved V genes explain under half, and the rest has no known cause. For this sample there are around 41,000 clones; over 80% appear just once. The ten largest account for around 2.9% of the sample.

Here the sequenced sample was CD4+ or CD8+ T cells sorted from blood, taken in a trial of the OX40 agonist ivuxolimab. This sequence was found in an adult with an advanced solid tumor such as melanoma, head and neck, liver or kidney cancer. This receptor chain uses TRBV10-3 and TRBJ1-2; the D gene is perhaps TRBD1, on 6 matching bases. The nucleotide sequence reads TGTGCCATCAGTGAACAGGGCTATGGCTACACCTTC. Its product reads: CAISEQGYGYTF.